The 5 T cell receptor beta chains given below trace back to one sample, sequenced in a study of neoadjuvant anti-PD-1 for oral cavity cancer. Profiled with immunoSEQ multiplex PCR; TCRdb holds only in-frame clones, not every one. Here the sample spans about 14,000 clones, roughly 40% being singletons. Time point in this sample: after neoadjuvant nivolumab, at surgical resection. The sequencing used tumor tissue, collected after nivolumab (anti-PD-1) treatment. The receptors derive from a person between 35 and 79 years old with oral cavity squamous cell carcinoma.

This clone showed up just a few times. V gene TRBV6-6 combines with J gene TRBJ2-1, with D perhaps matching TRBD1 (6 bases). CDR3 length: 14 residues. The germline V gene encodes CDR1 MNHNY and CDR2 SVGAGI (reference sequence). Trimming removed 2 bases from V and 8 bases from J, with 13 bases in between. The CDR3 is CASSYKRGFDEQFF. The CDR3 coding sequence is TGTGCCAGCAGTTACAAGAGGGGGTTTGATGAGCAGTTCTTC.

This chain links TRBV4-2 with TRBJ1-1; a weak D match, TRBD1 (6 bases). V shed 0 bases and J shed 4 bases, with 12 bases lying between them. CDR1 and CDR2 (germline): LGHNA, YNFKEQ. The CDR3 contains 15 residues. CDR3 nucleotides: TGTGCCAGCAGCCAAGAGGAAGGGGGAACCACTGAAGCTTTCTTT. Protein: CASSQEEGGTTEAFF.

The V and J genes are TRBV15 and TRBJ1-1; D is perhaps TRBD1 (5 bases). Germline-derived CDR1 and CDR2 are LNHNV and YYDKDF (reference sequence). This CDR3 spans 15 amino acids. Trimming left V 5 bases short and J 8 bases short, with 21 bases between. The chain's CDR3 is CATSDIQGDRREAFF. The CDR3 DNA sequence: TGTGCCACCAGCGATATCCAGGGTGACCGACGAGAAGCTTTCTTT.

This clone was found once. The V gene is TRBV11-2, the J gene TRBJ2-7; D unclear. Germline V gene lookup returns CDR1 SGHAT and CDR2 FQNNGV. The V end was cut by 5 bases, the J end by 0 bases, with 11 bases between. The CDR3 contains 14 residues. CDR3 DNA: TGTGCCAGCAGCCCAGTGGGCGGCTCCTACGAGCAGTACTTC. It yields the protein CASSPVGGSYEQYF.

This clone was seen at least ten times. The genes are TRBV7-2 and TRBJ2-7; possibly TRBD1 for D (6 bases). The V and J ends lost 5 bases and 6 bases respectively, with 14 bases between them. This CDR3 contains 13 residues. Germline V gene sequence: CDR1 SGHTA, CDR2 FQGNSA. The CDR3 sequence: CASSPYRVFEQYF. The CDR3 nucleotides are TGTGCCAGCAGCCCCTACAGGGTTTTCGAGCAGTACTTC. The variable domain in full, completed from reference TRBV7-2 and TRBJ2-7, reads GAGVSQSPSNKVTEKGKDVELRCDPISGHTALYWYRQSLGQGLEFLIYFQGNSAPDKSGLPSDRFSAERTGGSVSTLTIQRTQQEDSAVYLCASSPYRVFEQYFGPGTRLTVT.